This T cell receptor (beta chain) was obtained from a study of T cells in Graves' hyperthyroidism and ophthalmopathy. Study findings and constraints: The blood repertoire included most of the expanded thyroid clonotypes above 0.001. Progression to ophthalmopathy was predicted a median of 6.5 months early.

Every diagnosis used clinical symptoms, serum thyroxine and TRAb, thyroid ultrasound and orbital computed tomography. Fresh peripheral blood, roughly 9.3 ml, was the source of the PBMCs. This clonotype was observed at least ten times. Its target is unknown. CDR1 and CDR2 (germline): SGHRS, YFSETQ. This CDR3 region has 13 residues. V lost 1 base, J lost 2 bases, and 6 bases lay in between. RNA transcripts yielded amplified TCR beta CDR3 regions. HTBI primers were the set used in a first-round RT-PCR of the TCR CDR3. MiXCR, run by TCRdb on the multiplex PCR reads, gives a single entry per CDR3 protein. The sample shows 550,000 to 600,000 distinct CDR3 sequences, 14% of them seen only once.

The V call is TRBV5-1, the J call TRBJ1-2, with D uncertain. The sequence derives from a woman between 18 and 29 years old with Graves' ophthalmopathy. Sequencing was done on a sample of blood. The CDR3 nucleotides are TGCGCCAGCAGCTTGAACCTGAACTATGGCTACACCTTC. Translating it yields CASSLNLNYGYTF.